This is a list of T cell receptor beta chains from one sample in a study of T cell repertoires in cytomegalovirus infection. TCRdb fed the reads into MiXCR, producing one record per CDR3 protein. The table lists about 320,000 distinct CDR3 sequences, 9.5% of them singletons. Sequencing was carried out using PBMCs. These receptors were obtained from a human donor in good health (CMV status not recorded). Some clones in this sample may be carry-over from other donors' samples. The CDR3 runs from the conserved cysteine through the conserved F or W. The order of the fields is D gene, clone size, J gene, V gene, CDR3 protein, CDR3 DNA. The D gene is left open where the match is weak. Not all rows give a size; the values are once, few, many and, for expanded clones, a class.

d_gene: .; abundance: .; j_gene: TRBJ1-5; v_gene: TRBV20-1; CDR3aa: CSAFLRGDQPQHF; CDR3nt: TGCAGTGCTTTTCTGAGGGGGGACCAGCCCCAGCATTTT
d_gene: .; abundance: few; j_gene: TRBJ2-3; v_gene: TRBV7-9; CDR3aa: CASSLAGPTQYF; CDR3nt: TGTGCCAGCAGCTTAGCGGGGCCAACGCAGTATTTT
d_gene: TRBD2; abundance: .; j_gene: TRBJ2-7; v_gene: TRBV20-1; CDR3aa: CSATTSGEKYEQYF; CDR3nt: TGCAGTGCTACTACTAGCGGAGAGAAGTACGAGCAGTACTTC
d_gene: TRBD1; abundance: few; j_gene: TRBJ2-5; v_gene: TRBV12-3/TRBV12-4; CDR3aa: CASSQSGTEETQYF; CDR3nt: TGTGCCAGCAGTCAATCCGGGACAGAAGAGACCCAGTACTTC
d_gene: TRBD1; abundance: few; j_gene: TRBJ1-6; v_gene: TRBV20-1; CDR3aa: CSARDPGQGLSPLHF; CDR3nt: TGCAGTGCTAGAGATCCGGGACAGGGGCTTTCACCCCTCCACTTT
d_gene: TRBD2; abundance: many; j_gene: TRBJ2-7; v_gene: TRBV7-2; CDR3aa: CASSYSGRARGYEQYF; CDR3nt: TGTGCCAGCAGCTATAGCGGGAGGGCCAGGGGATACGAGCAGTACTTC
d_gene: .; abundance: .; j_gene: TRBJ2-5; v_gene: TRBV20-1; CDR3aa: CSARAGATETQYF; CDR3nt: TGCAGTGCTAGGGCGGGGGCGACGGAGACCCAGTACTTC
d_gene: TRBD1; abundance: few; j_gene: TRBJ1-2; v_gene: TRBV9; CDR3aa: CASSDGTGGPDGYTF; CDR3nt: TGTGCCAGCAGCGACGGGACAGGGGGTCCCGATGGCTACACCTTC
d_gene: TRBD1; abundance: .; j_gene: TRBJ2-7; v_gene: TRBV7-9; CDR3aa: CASSGSGTGKEQYF; CDR3nt: TGTGCCAGCAGCGGCTCCGGGACAGGGAAGGAGCAGTACTTC
d_gene: .; abundance: few; j_gene: TRBJ2-2; v_gene: TRBV14; CDR3aa: CASSQEGRKVLFF; CDR3nt: TGTGCCAGCAGCCAAGAGGGCCGGAAGGTGCTGTTTTTT
d_gene: .; abundance: few; j_gene: TRBJ2-6; v_gene: TRBV3-1; CDR3aa: CASSQEERSGANVLTF; CDR3nt: TGTGCCAGCAGCCAAGAAGAGAGATCTGGGGCCAACGTCCTGACTTTC
d_gene: .; abundance: many; j_gene: TRBJ2-3; v_gene: TRBV7-6; CDR3aa: CASSPGVYSTDTQYF; CDR3nt: TGTGCCAGCAGCCCGGGGGTTTACAGCACAGATACGCAGTATTTT
d_gene: .; abundance: .; j_gene: TRBJ1-1; v_gene: TRBV7-6; CDR3aa: CASSPDPGDTEAFF; CDR3nt: TGTGCCAGCAGCCCGGACCCGGGGGACACTGAAGCTTTCTTT
d_gene: .; abundance: few; j_gene: TRBJ2-7; v_gene: TRBV6-2/TRBV6-3; CDR3aa: CASSYSGSRYEQYF; CDR3nt: TGTGCCAGCAGTTACTCCGGTTCCAGATACGAGCAGTACTTC
d_gene: .; abundance: few; j_gene: TRBJ1-4; v_gene: TRBV20-1; CDR3aa: CSARVGPEQLFF; CDR3nt: TGCAGTGCTAGAGTTGGTCCTGAACAGCTGTTTTTT
d_gene: TRBD1; abundance: many; j_gene: TRBJ1-5; v_gene: TRBV28; CDR3aa: CASSSGTGVGSNQPQHF; CDR3nt: TGTGCCAGCAGTTCCGGGACAGGGGTCGGGAGCAATCAGCCCCAGCATTTT
d_gene: .; abundance: .; j_gene: TRBJ2-7; v_gene: TRBV28; CDR3aa: CASSLAGFPYEQYF; CDR3nt: TGTGCCAGCAGTTTAGCTGGGTTTCCCTACGAGCAGTACTTC
d_gene: .; abundance: many; j_gene: TRBJ2-1; v_gene: TRBV2; CDR3aa: CASSPQGYEQFF; CDR3nt: TGTGCCAGCTCCCCACAGGGCTATGAGCAGTTCTTC
d_gene: .; abundance: few; j_gene: TRBJ1-1; v_gene: TRBV12-3/TRBV12-4; CDR3aa: CASSYRGGGTEAFF; CDR3nt: TGTGCCAGCAGTTATCGGGGCGGGGGAACTGAAGCTTTCTTT
d_gene: .; abundance: many; j_gene: TRBJ2-3; v_gene: TRBV7-3; CDR3aa: CASSSDYVGTDTQYF; CDR3nt: TGTGCCAGCAGCTCCGACTACGTAGGGACAGATACGCAGTATTTT
d_gene: .; abundance: few; j_gene: TRBJ1-5; v_gene: TRBV27; CDR3aa: CASSFQVLQPQHF; CDR3nt: TGTGCCAGCAGTTTTCAGGTCTTGCAGCCCCAGCATTTT
d_gene: TRBD1; abundance: many; j_gene: TRBJ2-2; v_gene: TRBV7-8; CDR3aa: CASSTERGLNTGELFF; CDR3nt: TGTGCCAGCAGCACCGAGAGGGGGCTGAACACCGGGGAGCTGTTTTTT
d_gene: .; abundance: few; j_gene: TRBJ1-2; v_gene: TRBV4-1; CDR3aa: CASSQDLDGHWGYTF; CDR3nt: TGCGCCAGCAGCCAAGATTTGGACGGACATTGGGGCTACACCTTC
d_gene: .; abundance: .; j_gene: TRBJ1-1; v_gene: TRBV20-1; CDR3aa: CSARVPGEVNTEAFF; CDR3nt: TGCAGTGCTAGAGTTCCAGGGGAGGTGAACACTGAAGCTTTCTTT
d_gene: .; abundance: few; j_gene: TRBJ2-2; v_gene: TRBV27; CDR3aa: CATGWGDPPGELFF; CDR3nt: TGTGCCACTGGTTGGGGGGATCCTCCCGGGGAGCTGTTTTTT
d_gene: .; abundance: few; j_gene: TRBJ2-1; v_gene: TRBV7-2; CDR3aa: CASSPSPSSYNEQFF; CDR3nt: TGTGCCAGCAGCCCGTCCCCGAGCTCCTACAATGAGCAGTTCTTC
d_gene: TRBD2; abundance: many; j_gene: TRBJ2-7; v_gene: TRBV7-8; CDR3aa: CASSLSERTSGRSYEQYF; CDR3nt: TGTGCCAGCAGCTTATCGGAGCGGACTAGCGGGAGATCCTACGAGCAGTACTTC
d_gene: .; abundance: few; j_gene: TRBJ1-1; v_gene: TRBV19; CDR3aa: CASSTSGTEAFF; CDR3nt: TGTGCCAGTAGTACAAGTGGGACTGAAGCTTTCTTT
d_gene: .; abundance: many; j_gene: TRBJ1-3; v_gene: TRBV7-2; CDR3aa: CASSLSPGLVGNTIYF; CDR3nt: TGTGCCAGCAGCTTAAGCCCGGGACTAGTGGGAAACACCATATATTTT